This T cell receptor beta chain was captured in a study of metastatic and nonmetastatic thyroid tumors. Study-wide results and limits: Compared with benign nodules, malignant thyroid tumors were reported to have significantly higher TCR beta diversity in both blood and tumor.

About this clone itself: The antigen is undetermined. Other DNA sequences within the sample encode an identical CDR3.

CDR3 length: 17 amino acids. With V trimmed by 2 bases and J by 7 bases, 7 bases remained unmatched. CDR1 and CDR2 (germline): LGHDT, YNNKEL (reference sequence). From the PCR reads, TCRdb re-called clones with MiXCR. This sample carries more than 20,000 clones, over 9.5% of them seen once, and the ten largest clones take around 24%. All patients were treatment-naive before thyroid surgery. This chain uses TRBV3-1 with TRBJ2-1, with 14 bases that match TRBD2. Input material: blood. This TCR derives from a female donor with papillary thyroid cancer or a benign thyroid nodule (not recorded which). Some clones in this sample may be carry-over from other donors' samples. In DNA, the CDR3 is TGTGCCAGCAGCCAACTGACTAGCGGGAGGGCCAGGAATGAGCAGTTCTTC. This codes for CASSQLTSGRARNEQFF.